This T cell receptor (beta chain) was captured by sequencing in a study of PD-L1 blockade in urothelial cancer. To note about this clone: Its antigen is unknown.

Assay used: immunoSEQ multiplex PCR; TCRdb lists only in-frame clones, some missing. This sample yields tens of thousands of clones, of which almost 85% are seen a single time; 8% to 10% belongs to the top ten. Study-wide findings and caveats: Durable-benefit patients had greater expansion of tumor-associated blood clones at 3 weeks.

The sequencing here drew on PBMCs, taken around atezolizumab (anti-PD-L1) treatment. This clonotype originated in a man in his sixties or seventies with urothelial cancer.

CDR3 protein: CAWSVRRRQTTAFF. The CDR3 nucleotides are TGTGCCTGGAGTGTAAGGCGGAGACAGACAACTGCTTTCTTT. This chain uses TRBV30 with TRBJ1-1; TRBD1 might be the D (5 bases). Germline CDR1 GTSNPN, CDR2 SVGIG (reference sequence). This CDR3 has 14 amino acids. The ends were cut back, 0 bases at V and 11 bases at J, with 19 bases in the middle. The variable domain in full, with the rest retrieved from reference TRBV30 and TRBJ1-1, is SQTIHQWPATLVQPVGSPLSLECTVEGTSNPNLYWYRQAAGRGLQLLFYSVGIGQISSEVPQNLSASRPQDRQFILSSKKLLLSDSGFYLCAWSVRRRQTTAFFGQGTRLTVV.